This T cell receptor beta chain was found in a study of shared clonotypes between healthy human individuals. CDR3 length equals 16 residues. Per germline, CDR1 SQVTM and CDR2 ANQGSEA. The V end was cut by 0 bases, the J end by 3 bases, with 12 bases between. This clone was found once. Authors' analysis steps: Junction-only sequences without quality scores came from ImmunoSEQ, so filtering differed. Some clones are missing from TCRdb's copy, which holds only in-frame ones; the method was immunoSEQ multiplex PCR. The V and J calls and the clone size are those of that table, but D and trimming were determined from the DNA. The sample holds around 510,000 clones, roughly four fifths seen once.

Sequenced material: PBMCs. The clonotype was recovered from a woman in her thirties or forties in good health. Some clones in this sample may be carry-over from other donors' samples. The chain carries TRBV29-1 and TRBJ2-6; possible D gene TRBD1, 5 bases. CDR3 nucleotides: TGCAGCGTTGAAGAAAGAAGGGGTAATGGGGCCAACGTCCTGACTTTC. This translates into CSVEERRGNGANVLTF.